These T cell receptor beta chains were read from a single sample in a study of T cells in Graves' hyperthyroidism and ophthalmopathy. One entry per CDR3 protein, called by TCRdb with MiXCR from the multiplex PCR reads. In the table there are hundreds of thousands of distinct CDR3 sequences, 13% to 15% of which are singletons. Sequencing was carried out using blood. These receptors all come from a woman between 50 and 59 years old with Graves' ophthalmopathy. Both conserved end residues are part of each CDR3. The order of the fields is J gene, D gene, clone size, CDR3 length, V gene, CDR3 protein, CDR3 DNA. The D gene is left open where the match is weak. A clone size is listed for some rows: how often the clone was seen (once, few, many), or a class if it is expanded.

TRBJ2-5,TRBD1,many,15,TRBV20-1,CSASGQGQDQETQYF,TGCAGTGCTAGTGGGCAAGGACAGGACCAAGAGACCCAGTACTTC
TRBJ2-3,.,.,16,TRBV15,CATSRGPGASTDTQYF,TGTGCCACCAGCAGAGGCCCGGGTGCTAGCACAGATACGCAGTATTTT
TRBJ2-1,.,many,16,TRBV20-1,CSARGLFESSYNEQFF,TGCAGTGCTAGAGGACTTTTTGAGAGCTCCTACAATGAGCAGTTCTTC
TRBJ2-1,.,.,12,TRBV2,CASSNLNNEQLF,TGTGCCAGCAGCAACCTCAACAATGAGCAGCTCTTC
TRBJ2-2,TRBD1,few,16,TRBV12-3/TRBV12-4,CASSPGTRGRSGELFF,TGTGCCAGCAGTCCAGGGACCAGGGGGCGTTCCGGGGAGCTGTTTTTT
TRBJ1-2,.,many,13,TRBV9,CASSGPDSDGYTF,TGTGCCAGCAGCGGGCCGGACTCCGATGGCTACACCTTC
TRBJ2-2,TRBD1,.,16,TRBV24-1,CATSDPGQGYTGELFF,TGTGCCACCAGTGATCCAGGACAGGGTTATACCGGGGAGCTGTTTTTT
TRBJ2-1,TRBD2,.,18,TRBV7-8,CASRLPGTSGSSYNEQFF,TGTGCCAGCAGACTCCCTGGGACTAGCGGGAGCTCCTACAATGAGCAGTTCTTC
TRBJ2-7,TRBD2,many,16,TRBV6-2/TRBV6-3,CASSPRTSGPYYEQYF,TGTGCCAGCAGCCCTCGGACTAGCGGGCCCTACTACGAGCAGTACTTC
TRBJ2-1,TRBD2,.,17,TRBV11-2,CASSHTAGGRLYNEQFF,TGTGCCAGCAGTCACACAGCGGGAGGGCGTCTATACAATGAGCAGTTCTTC
TRBJ2-3,.,many,15,TRBV7-2,CASSYWGRSTDTQYF,TGTGCCAGCAGCTATTGGGGCAGGAGCACAGATACGCAGTATTTT
TRBJ1-2,.,few,12,TRBV6-2/TRBV6-3,CASRYLDYGYTF,TGTGCCAGCCGATATCTCGACTATGGCTACACCTTC
TRBJ2-3,TRBD1,many,14,TRBV20-1,CSASGDREVDTQYF,TGCAGTGCTAGTGGGGACAGGGAGGTAGATACGCAGTATTTT
TRBJ1-2,.,few,11,TRBV29-1,CSVEGDYGYTF,TGCAGCGTTGAGGGTGACTATGGCTACACCTTC
TRBJ2-2,TRBD2,.,16,TRBV2,CASSGTSGSLTRELFF,TGTGCCAGCAGCGGGACTAGCGGGAGCCTAACCAGGGAGCTGTTTTTT
TRBJ2-7,TRBD2,many,14,TRBV13,CASSRRESSYEQYF,TGTGCCAGCAGTCGGCGGGAGTCGAGCTACGAGCAGTACTTC
TRBJ2-7,.,many,12,TRBV20-1,CSGRPDSYEQYF,TGCAGTGGTCGACCTGATAGCTACGAGCAGTACTTC
TRBJ2-2,.,.,11,TRBV6-1,CASKEVGELFF,TGTGCCAGCAAAGAAGTGGGGGAGCTGTTTTTT
TRBJ2-7,TRBD2,few,14,TRBV6-1,CASRGGVAGYEQYF,TGTGCCAGCAGAGGTGGAGTAGCGGGGTACGAGCAGTACTTC
TRBJ1-5,.,once,14,TRBV20-1,CSAPARYGSQPQHF,TGCAGTGCTCCAGCACGGTACGGGAGTCAGCCCCAGCATTTT
TRBJ2-3,TRBD2,few,18,TRBV19,CASSIGPPKRGLTDTQYF,TGTGCCAGTAGTATAGGGCCGCCTAAGCGGGGCCTCACAGATACGCAGTATTTT
TRBJ2-7,.,many,13,TRBV7-8,CASIPTTTGEQYF,TGTGCCAGCATCCCGACAACGACGGGAGAGCAGTACTTC
TRBJ2-5,.,many,12,TRBV20-1,CSASTDKETQYF,TGCAGTGCTAGCACAGATAAAGAGACCCAGTACTTC
TRBJ2-1,.,many,13,TRBV9,CASSVGFYNEQFF,TGTGCCAGCAGCGTAGGTTTCTACAATGAGCAGTTCTTC
TRBJ2-1,TRBD2,many,15,TRBV5-1,CASSLDGSGRNEQFF,TGCGCCAGCAGCTTGGATGGTAGCGGGCGCAATGAGCAGTTCTTC
TRBJ2-6,TRBD1,few,19,TRBV5-8,CASSLRTGGIGSGANVLTF,TGTGCCAGCAGCTTAAGAACAGGGGGTATTGGATCTGGGGCCAACGTCCTGACTTTC
TRBJ2-1,TRBD2,many,15,TRBV20-1,CSARATLAGERSEFF,TGCAGTGCTAGGGCTACACTAGCGGGAGAAAGGTCGGAGTTCTTC
TRBJ2-1,TRBD2,.,15,TRBV6-1,CASRYSGSTYNEQFF,TGTGCCAGCAGGTATAGCGGGAGTACTTACAATGAGCAGTTCTTC
TRBJ1-4,.,.,16,TRBV4-2,CASSQDRSRAQEKLFF,TGTGCCAGCAGCCAAGATCGAAGCAGGGCCCAGGAGAAACTGTTTTTT
TRBJ2-4,.,.,11,TRBV10-3,CAISDQNIQYF,TGTGCCATCAGTGACCAAAACATTCAGTACTTC
TRBJ2-5,TRBD2,.,15,TRBV7-3,CASSSTSGSVETQYF,TGTGCCAGCAGCTCGACTAGCGGGAGTGTAGAGACCCAGTACTTC
TRBJ2-2,.,many,18,TRBV6-1,CASSEVGVRRSDTGELFF,TGTGCCAGCAGTGAAGTTGGCGTCAGGCGATCCGACACCGGGGAGCTGTTTTTT
TRBJ2-3,TRBD2,.,17,TRBV20-1,CSARDPEVAGVTDTQYF,TGCAGTGCTAGAGATCCAGAAGTAGCGGGAGTTACAGATACGCAGTATTTT
TRBJ2-1,.,many,16,TRBV9,CASSVRGSPSYNEQFF,TGTGCCAGCAGCGTTCGAGGGTCCCCCTCCTACAATGAGCAGTTCTTC
TRBJ2-7,TRBD1,many,16,TRBV5-1,CASTRTGGSLSYEQYF,TGCGCCAGCACCCGGACAGGGGGAAGCCTTTCCTACGAGCAGTACTTC